This entry lists 20 T cell receptor beta chains sequenced from one sample in a study of siplizumab effects on memory and regulatory T cells (dated by TCRdb to between 2019 and 2020). Library creation used the immunoSEQ multiplex PCR assay. As stored in TCRdb, this immuneACCESS dataset retains in-frame rearrangements with V and J assigned. A fraction of the clones does not appear; measured against another copy, unresolved V genes explain less than half of the discrepancy, and the remainder lacks a known reason. This sample lists about 60,000 clones; less than 90% were detected once. The ten top clones hold around 3.8% of the sample. The specimen was memory CD4+ T cells sorted from blood. Sample cell subset or site, as interpreted from the label and publication: unstimulated CD4+ memory T cells. All receptors derive from a human donor in good health.

The count of this clone is one. Here the CDR3 reads CASSLGWDTGYTF. CDR3 coding DNA: TGTGCCAGCAGCTTAGGTTGGGACACTGGCTACACCTTC. The gene calls are TRBV7-3 and TRBJ1-2, with a weak D call TRBD1 (6 bases). Looked up from germline, CDR1 is SGHTA and CDR2 is FQGTGA. V shed 2 bases and J shed 7 bases, with 11 bases lying between them. This CDR3 spans 13 amino acids.

The J gene is TRBJ2-2, the V gene TRBV7-6, with TRBD1 identical over 10 bases. V was pared by 5 bases and J by 4 bases, with 7 bases of the junction left unmatched. Per the germline V gene, CDR1 is SGHVS and CDR2 is FNYEAQ. The CDR3 runs 16 residues. CDR3 sequence reads: CASSRGQGLVTGELFF. CDR3 DNA sequence: TGTGCCAGCAGCAGGGGACAGGGGCTTGTCACCGGGGAGCTGTTTTTT.

The V call is TRBV6-6, the J call TRBJ1-3; 8 bases line up with TRBD1. This CDR3 has 15 residues. In germline, CDR1 is MNHNY, CDR2 SVGAGI (reference sequence). The junction had 2 bases not matched to a gene; V was cut back by 0 bases and J by 4 bases. The CDR3 coding sequence is TGTGCCAGCAGTTACTCGACAGGGGCAGGAAACACCATATATTTT. It is translated as CASSYSTGAGNTIYF.

This rearrangement joins TRBV14 to TRBJ1-2; TRBD1 is a possible D gene (5 bases). Germline values: CDR1 SGHDN, CDR2 FVKESK. This CDR3 contains 13 residues. Trimming removed 5 bases from V and 8 bases from J, with 15 bases in between. CDR3 protein: CASSTDRRGGYTF. CDR3 in DNA: TGTGCCAGCAGCACGGACCGACGGGGGGGCTACACCTTC.

This chain joins TRBV2 and TRBJ1-4; no definite D call. Between the trimmed V and J ends, which lost 6 bases and 4 bases, there was a span of 15 bases. The CDR3 runs 15 residues. Germline assignment: CDR1 SNHLY and CDR2 FYNNEI. CDR3 sequence: CASSVLRNVNEKLFF. CDR3 nucleotides: TGTGCCAGCAGCGTCTTAAGAAACGTTAATGAAAAACTGTTTTTT.

This rearrangement joins TRBV5-1 to TRBJ1-1; possibly TRBD1 for D (5 bases). The CDR3 totals 13 residues. The V end was cut by 5 bases, the J end by 1 base, with 9 bases between. From germline, CDR1 is SGHRS and CDR2 YFSETQ. CDR3 residues: CASRKTENTEAFF. CDR3 nucleotides: TGCGCCAGCAGAAAGACAGAGAACACTGAAGCTTTCTTT.

The chain employs TRBV11-2 and TRBJ1-2; D is possibly TRBD1 (5 bases). The V and J ends lost 5 bases and 6 bases respectively, with 28 bases between them. CDR3 length equals 18 residues. Germline lookup yields CDR1 SGHAT and CDR2 FQNNGV. The CDR3 DNA reads as TGTGCCAGCAGCCCAATTCGATCAGCGGGGGGAATCGGACATGGCTACACCTTC. Translated, it gives CASSPIRSAGGIGHGYTF.

This chain joins TRBV13 and TRBJ2-3, with D tentatively TRBD1 or TRBD2 (5 bases each). Germline-derived CDR1 and CDR2 are PRHDT and FYEKMQ (reference sequence). The length of the CDR3 is 16 residues. V lost 0 bases, J lost 4 bases, and 14 bases lay in between. CDR3 amino acids: CASSLGGTVGADTQYF. The CDR3 nucleotides read TGTGCCAGCAGCTTAGGGGGGACGGTCGGAGCAGATACGCAGTATTTT.

The chain joins TRBV4-1 to TRBJ2-2; possible D gene TRBD1, 6 bases. The length of the CDR3 is 15 residues. Germline CDR1 reads MGHRA; CDR2 reads YSYEKL. The germline V and J ends were trimmed by 0 bases and 5 bases, with 10 bases remaining between them. The CDR3 is CASSQDTDRTGELFF. For the CDR3, the DNA is TGCGCCAGCAGCCAAGATACCGACAGGACCGGGGAGCTGTTTTTT.

The genes are TRBV5-4 and TRBJ2-7; weak D call: TRBD1 (6 bases). The germline V gene has CDR1 SGHNT and CDR2 YYREEE (reference sequence). This CDR3 has 16 amino acids. V was pared by 4 bases and J by 2 bases, with 19 bases between. The CDR3, as DNA: TGTGCCAGCAGCCCCGGCGGAACGGACAGCCCCTACGAGCAGTACTTC. Protein: CASSPGGTDSPYEQYF.

The rearrangement joins TRBV18 to TRBJ2-7, with TRBD1 matching over 7 bases. The CDR3 length is 14 residues. V lost 2 bases and J lost 6; bases outside the gene matches: 7. Germline values: CDR1 KGHSH, CDR2 LQKENI. The CDR3 DNA reads TGTGCCAGCTCACCAGAGGCAGGGGGTCGCGAGCAGTACTTC. This gives the protein CASSPEAGGREQYF. Full variable domain (missing parts from reference TRBV18 and TRBJ2-7): NAGVMQNPRHLVRRRGQEARLRCSPMKGHSHVYWYRQLPEEGLKFMVYLQKENIIDESGMPKERFSAEFPKEGPSILRIQQVVRGDSAAYFCASSPEAGGREQYFGPGTRLTVT.

The chain employs TRBV5-1 and TRBJ2-2; D call uncertain. The V and J ends lost 4 bases and 1 base respectively, with 14 bases between them. CDR1 SGHRS and CDR2 YFSETQ come from the germline V gene. This CDR3 is built from 16 residues. CDR3 sequence reads: CASSPRSSLNTGELFF. The CDR3 DNA follows: TGCGCCAGCAGCCCCCGCAGTAGTCTGAACACCGGGGAGCTGTTTTTT.

This rearrangement joins TRBV27 to TRBJ1-4; D gene unclear. This CDR3 comprises 15 residues. Germline CDR1 reads MNHEY; CDR2 reads SMNVEV (reference sequence). The V gene lost 7 bases and the J gene lost 0 bases, with 12 bases spanning the gap. The CDR3 DNA follows: TGTGCCAGCAAGCTGCGGGCGTCAACTAATGAAAAACTGTTTTTT. This encodes CASKLRASTNEKLFF.

The chain recombines TRBV11-3 with TRBJ1-1; D unclear. Germline values: CDR1 SGHNT, CDR2 YENEEA. The CDR3 is 13 amino acids. The V and J ends lost 2 bases and 4 bases respectively, with 8 bases between them. This CDR3 is CASSLWSSTEAFF. Written as DNA, the CDR3 is TGTGCCAGCAGCTTATGGTCTAGCACTGAAGCTTTCTTT.

The chain carries TRBV11-1 and TRBJ2-3, with TRBD2 identical over 9 bases. V lost 3 bases, J lost 0 bases, and 4 bases stayed unmatched. CDR1 and CDR2 from the germline V gene are SGHAT and FQDESV (reference sequence). There are 16 residues in the CDR3. The chain's CDR3 is CASSFSSGTSTDTQYF. As DNA, the CDR3 is TGTGCCAGCAGCTTCTCTAGCGGGACTAGCACAGATACGCAGTATTTT.

J is TRBJ2-2 and V is TRBV4-2; the D is unclear. The CDR3 consists of 13 residues. Per germline, CDR1 LGHNA and CDR2 YNFKEQ. V dropped 3 bases and J dropped 5 bases, with 7 bases sitting between them. The CDR3 bases are TGTGCCAGCAGCCAGCAGACGACCGGGGAGCTGTTTTTT. Encoded protein: CASSQQTTGELFF.

The rearrangement links TRBV19 to TRBJ1-5; a weak D match, TRBD1 (5 bases). CDR3 length: 16 amino acids. V dropped 6 bases and J dropped 7 bases, with 22 bases sitting between them. Germline lookup yields CDR1 LNHDA and CDR2 SQIVND (reference sequence). This CDR3 reads CASSSPYPGRGQPQHF. DNA of the CDR3: TGTGCCAGTAGCTCACCATACCCGGGCCGGGGGCAGCCCCAGCATTTT.

This clone has more than one count but fewer than ten. The chain employs TRBV27 and TRBJ2-7, with D tentatively TRBD1 (5 bases). The germline V gene encodes CDR1 MNHEY and CDR2 SMNVEV (reference sequence). This CDR3 is built from 13 residues. V was pared by 6 bases and J by 2 bases, with 11 bases between. CDR3: CASRQDGPYEQYF. CDR3 sequence (DNA): TGTGCCAGCAGACAGGACGGGCCCTACGAGCAGTACTTC.

The rearrangement uses TRBV18 and TRBJ2-5, with 8 nucleotides matching TRBD2. Germline CDR1 is KGHSH and CDR2 is LQKENI. V trimming: 6 bases; J trimming: 2 bases; junction bases outside the gene matches: 2. There are 13 residues in the CDR3. The CDR3 DNA reads TGTGCCAGCTCCGCTAGCGGGCAAGAGACCCAGTACTTC. It codes for CASSASGQETQYF.

The chain uses TRBV28 and TRBJ2-7; perhaps D is TRBD1 or TRBD2 (5 bases each). The V gene lost 7 bases and the J gene lost 2 bases, with 12 bases spanning the gap. CDR1 is MDHEN, CDR2 SYDVKM, per germline. There are 13 residues in the CDR3. This CDR3 is CASTGRSPYEQYF. In DNA form, the CDR3 reads TGTGCCAGCACGGGACGGTCCCCCTACGAGCAGTACTTC.